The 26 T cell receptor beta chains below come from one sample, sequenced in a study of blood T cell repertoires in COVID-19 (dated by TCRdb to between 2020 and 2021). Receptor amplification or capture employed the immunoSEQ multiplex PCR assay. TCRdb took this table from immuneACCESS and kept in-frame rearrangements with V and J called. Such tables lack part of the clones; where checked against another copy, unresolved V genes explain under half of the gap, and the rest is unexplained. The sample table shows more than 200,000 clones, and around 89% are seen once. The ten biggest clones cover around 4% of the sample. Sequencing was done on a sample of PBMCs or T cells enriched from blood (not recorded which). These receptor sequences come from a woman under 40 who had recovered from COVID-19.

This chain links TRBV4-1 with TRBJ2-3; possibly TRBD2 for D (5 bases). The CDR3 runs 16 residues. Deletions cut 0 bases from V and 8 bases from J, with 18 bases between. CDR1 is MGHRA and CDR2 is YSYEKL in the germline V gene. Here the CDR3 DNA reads TGCGCCAGCAGCCAAGATATCGCTGCCTTCGGGATTACGCAGTATTTT. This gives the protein CASSQDIAAFGITQYF.

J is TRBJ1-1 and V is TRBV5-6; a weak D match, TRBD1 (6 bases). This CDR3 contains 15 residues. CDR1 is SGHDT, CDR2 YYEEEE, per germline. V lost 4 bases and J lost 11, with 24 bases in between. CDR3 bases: TGTGCCAGCAGCCCAAGGGGGACTACCCCTCTGGGCGCTTTCTTT. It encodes CASSPRGTTPLGAFF.

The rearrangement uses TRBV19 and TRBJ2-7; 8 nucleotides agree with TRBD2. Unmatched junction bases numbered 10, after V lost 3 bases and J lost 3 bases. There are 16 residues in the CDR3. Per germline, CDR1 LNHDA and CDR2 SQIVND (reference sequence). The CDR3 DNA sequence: TGTGCCAGTAGTATGGGGAGAGCGGGAGAGGGCTACGAGCAGTACTTC. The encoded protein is CASSMGRAGEGYEQYF.

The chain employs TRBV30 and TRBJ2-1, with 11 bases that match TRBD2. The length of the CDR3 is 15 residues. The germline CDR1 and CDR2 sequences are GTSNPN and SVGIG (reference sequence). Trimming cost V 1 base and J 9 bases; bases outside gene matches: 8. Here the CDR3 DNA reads TGTGCCTGGAGTGATAGCGGGAGGGGATGGGCTGAGCAGTTCTTC. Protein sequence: CAWSDSGRGWAEQFF. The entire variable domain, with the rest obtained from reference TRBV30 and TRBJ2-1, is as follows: SQTIHQWPATLVQPVGSPLSLECTVEGTSNPNLYWYRQAAGRGLQLLFYSVGIGQISSEVPQNLSASRPQDRQFILSSKKLLLSDSGFYLCAWSDSGRGWAEQFFGPGTRLTVL.

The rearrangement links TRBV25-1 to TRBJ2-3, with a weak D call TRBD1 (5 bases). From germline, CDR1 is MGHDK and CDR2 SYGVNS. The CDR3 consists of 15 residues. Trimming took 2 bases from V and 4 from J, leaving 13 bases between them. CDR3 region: CASSEEKGYPDTQYF. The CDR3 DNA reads TGTGCCAGCAGTGAAGAGAAGGGGTACCCAGATACGCAGTATTTT.

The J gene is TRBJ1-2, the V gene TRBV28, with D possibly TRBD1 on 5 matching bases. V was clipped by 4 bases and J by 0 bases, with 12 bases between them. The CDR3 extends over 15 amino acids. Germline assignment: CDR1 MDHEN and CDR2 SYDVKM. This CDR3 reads CASSSNGATNYGYTF. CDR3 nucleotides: TGTGCCAGCAGTTCTAATGGGGCGACTAACTATGGCTACACCTTC.

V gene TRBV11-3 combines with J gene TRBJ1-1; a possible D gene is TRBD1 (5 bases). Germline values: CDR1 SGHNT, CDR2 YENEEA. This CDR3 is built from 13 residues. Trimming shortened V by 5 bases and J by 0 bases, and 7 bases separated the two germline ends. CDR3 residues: CASSEQVNTEAFF. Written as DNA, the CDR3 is TGTGCCAGCAGCGAACAGGTGAACACTGAAGCTTTCTTT.

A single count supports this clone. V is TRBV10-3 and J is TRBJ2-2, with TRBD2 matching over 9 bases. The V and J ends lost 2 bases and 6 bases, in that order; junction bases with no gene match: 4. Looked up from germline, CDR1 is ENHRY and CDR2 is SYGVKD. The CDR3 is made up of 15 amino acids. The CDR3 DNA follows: TGTGCCATCAGTGAGAGTGTAGCGGGAGCCGGGGAGCTGTTTTTT. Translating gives CAISESVAGAGELFF.

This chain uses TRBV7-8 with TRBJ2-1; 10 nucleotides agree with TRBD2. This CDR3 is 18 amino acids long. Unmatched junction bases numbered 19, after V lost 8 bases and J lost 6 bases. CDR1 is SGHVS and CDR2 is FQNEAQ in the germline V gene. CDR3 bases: TGTGCCAGCGGTGGGAGGGGGAAGAGCGGGAGGGCCAGCAATGAGCAGTTCTTC. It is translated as CASGGRGKSGRASNEQFF.

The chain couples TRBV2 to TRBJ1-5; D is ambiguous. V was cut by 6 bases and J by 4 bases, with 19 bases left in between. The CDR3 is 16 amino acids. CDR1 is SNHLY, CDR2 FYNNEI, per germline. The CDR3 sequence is CASSPGVRAQNQPQHF. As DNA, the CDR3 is TGTGCCAGCAGCCCCGGGGTTCGTGCCCAAAATCAGCCCCAGCATTTT.

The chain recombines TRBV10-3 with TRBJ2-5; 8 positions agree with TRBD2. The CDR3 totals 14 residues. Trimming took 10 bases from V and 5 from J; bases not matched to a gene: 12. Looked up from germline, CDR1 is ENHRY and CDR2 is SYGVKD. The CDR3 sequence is CANSPAGAGETQYF. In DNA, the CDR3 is TGTGCCAACTCCCCAGCGGGAGCAGGGGAGACCCAGTACTTC.

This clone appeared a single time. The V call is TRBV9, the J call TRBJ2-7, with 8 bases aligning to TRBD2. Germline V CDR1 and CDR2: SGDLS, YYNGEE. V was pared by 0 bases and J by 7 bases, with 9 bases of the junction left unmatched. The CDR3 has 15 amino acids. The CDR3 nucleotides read TGTGCCAGCAGCGTAGATGAGCGGGAGTCGGGTGAGCAGTACTTC. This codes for CASSVDERESGEQYF.

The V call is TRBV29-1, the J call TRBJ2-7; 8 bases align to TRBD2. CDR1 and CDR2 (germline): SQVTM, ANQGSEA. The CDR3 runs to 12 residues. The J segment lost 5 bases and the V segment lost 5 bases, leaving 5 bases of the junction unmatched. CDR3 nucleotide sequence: TGCAGCGTTTATGGCGGGAGGAACGAGCAGTACTTC. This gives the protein CSVYGGRNEQYF.

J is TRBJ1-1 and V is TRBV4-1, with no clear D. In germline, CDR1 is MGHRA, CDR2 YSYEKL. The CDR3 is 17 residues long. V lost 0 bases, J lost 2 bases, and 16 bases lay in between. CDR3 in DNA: TGCGCCAGCAGCCAAGATCCGCGTAGCCGGAGTAACACTGAAGCTTTCTTT. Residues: CASSQDPRSRSNTEAFF.

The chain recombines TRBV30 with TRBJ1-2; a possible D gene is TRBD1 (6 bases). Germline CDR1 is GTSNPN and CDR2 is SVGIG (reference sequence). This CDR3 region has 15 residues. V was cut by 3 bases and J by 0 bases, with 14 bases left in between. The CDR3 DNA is TGTGCCTGGAGCCTGGGGGCAGGAGCTAACTATGGCTACACCTTC. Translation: CAWSLGAGANYGYTF.

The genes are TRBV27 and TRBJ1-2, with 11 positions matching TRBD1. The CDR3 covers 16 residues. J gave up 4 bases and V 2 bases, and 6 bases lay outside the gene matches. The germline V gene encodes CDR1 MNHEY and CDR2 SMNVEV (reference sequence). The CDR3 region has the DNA TGTGCCAGCAGTTTAGGGGGACAGGGGGTCCCCTATGGCTACACCTTC. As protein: CASSLGGQGVPYGYTF.

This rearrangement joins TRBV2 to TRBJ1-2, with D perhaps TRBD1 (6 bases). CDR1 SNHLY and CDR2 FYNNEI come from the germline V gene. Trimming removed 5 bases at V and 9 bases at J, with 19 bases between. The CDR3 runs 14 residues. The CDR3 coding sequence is TGTGCCAGCAGTCCTCCGACAGGCCTTATTAGCTACACCTTC. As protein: CASSPPTGLISYTF.

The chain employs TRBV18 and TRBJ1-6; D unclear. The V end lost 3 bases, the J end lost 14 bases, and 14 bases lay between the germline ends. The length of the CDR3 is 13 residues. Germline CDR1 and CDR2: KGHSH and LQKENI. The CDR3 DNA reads TGTGCCAGCTCACCCCTCGACTATGGGGCCCTCCACTTT. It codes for CASSPLDYGALHF.

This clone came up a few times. The DNA for the CDR3 is TGTGCCAGTAGCAATCAGGGGCTTTGGACAGATACGCAGTATTTT. As protein: CASSNQGLWTDTQYF. The V gene is TRBV19, the J gene TRBJ2-3; TRBD1 is a possible D gene (6 bases). V was shortened by 6 bases and J by 3 bases, with 16 bases between the two germline ends. The germline CDR1 and CDR2 sequences are LNHDA and SQIVND (reference sequence). CDR3 length equals 15 residues. The full variable domain, its missing parts supplied by reference TRBV19 and TRBJ2-3, is DGGITQSPKYLFRKEGQNVTLSCEQNLNHDAMYWYRQDPGQGLRLIYYSQIVNDFQKGDIAEGYSVSREKKESFPLTVTSAQKNPTAFYLCASSNQGLWTDTQYFGPGTRLTVL.

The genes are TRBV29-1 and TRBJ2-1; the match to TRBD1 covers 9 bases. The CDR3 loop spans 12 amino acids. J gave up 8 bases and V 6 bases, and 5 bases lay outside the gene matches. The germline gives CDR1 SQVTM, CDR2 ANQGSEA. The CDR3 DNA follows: TGCAGCGTCGGGACAGGGCTCTATGAGCAGTTCTTC. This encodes CSVGTGLYEQFF.

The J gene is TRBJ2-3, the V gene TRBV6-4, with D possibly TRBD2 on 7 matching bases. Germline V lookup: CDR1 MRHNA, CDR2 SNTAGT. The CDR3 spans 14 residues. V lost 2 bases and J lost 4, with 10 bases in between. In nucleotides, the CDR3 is TGTGCCAGCAGTGACGGAGGGGGGGCAGATACGCAGTATTTT. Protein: CASSDGGGADTQYF.

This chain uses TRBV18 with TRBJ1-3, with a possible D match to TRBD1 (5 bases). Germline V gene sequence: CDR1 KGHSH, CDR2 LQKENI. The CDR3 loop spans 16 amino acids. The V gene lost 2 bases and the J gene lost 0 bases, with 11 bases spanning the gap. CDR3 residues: CASSPSGGPSGNTIYF. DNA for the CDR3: TGTGCCAGCTCACCATCCGGGGGACCCTCTGGAAACACCATATATTTT.

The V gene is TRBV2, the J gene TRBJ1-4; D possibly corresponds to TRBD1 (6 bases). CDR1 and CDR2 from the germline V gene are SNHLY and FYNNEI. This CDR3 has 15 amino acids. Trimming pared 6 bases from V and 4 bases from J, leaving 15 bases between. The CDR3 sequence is CASRPSFRGNEKLFF. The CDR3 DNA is TGTGCCAGCAGACCGTCATTCAGGGGTAATGAAAAACTGTTTTTT. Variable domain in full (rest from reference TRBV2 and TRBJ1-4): EPEVTQTPSHQVTQMGQEVILRCVPISNHLYFYWYRQILGQKVEFLVSFYNNEISEKSEIFDDQFSVERPDGSNFTLKIRSTKLEDSAMYFCASRPSFRGNEKLFFGSGTQLSVL.

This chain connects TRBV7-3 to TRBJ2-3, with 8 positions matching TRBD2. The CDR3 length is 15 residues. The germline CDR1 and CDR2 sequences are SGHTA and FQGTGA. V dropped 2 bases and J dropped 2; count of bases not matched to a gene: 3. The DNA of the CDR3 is TGTGCCAGCAGCTTAGCGGGAGGTTCCACAGATACGCAGTATTTT. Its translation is CASSLAGGSTDTQYF. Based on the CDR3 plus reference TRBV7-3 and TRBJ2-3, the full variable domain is GAGVSQTPSNKVTEKGKYVELRCDPISGHTALYWYRQSLGQGPEFLIYFQGTGAADDSGLPNDRFFAVRPEGSVSTLKIQRTERGDSAVYLCASSLAGGSTDTQYFGPGTRLTVL.

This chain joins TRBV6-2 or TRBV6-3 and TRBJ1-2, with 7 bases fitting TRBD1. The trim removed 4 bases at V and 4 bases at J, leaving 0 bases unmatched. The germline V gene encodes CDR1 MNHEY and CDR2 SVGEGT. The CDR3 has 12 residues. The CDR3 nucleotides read TGTGCCAGCAGTTCAGGGGGCTATGGCTACACCTTC. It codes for CASSSGGYGYTF.

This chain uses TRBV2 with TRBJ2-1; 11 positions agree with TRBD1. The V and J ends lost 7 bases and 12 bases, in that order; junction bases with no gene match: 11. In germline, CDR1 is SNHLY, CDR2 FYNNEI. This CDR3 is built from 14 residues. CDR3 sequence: CASIRDRGTPGQFF. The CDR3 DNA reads TGTGCCAGCATCCGGGACAGGGGGACCCCCGGGCAGTTCTTC.